The entry below describes one T cell receptor (beta chain). No antigen is known for it. The CDR3 sequence is 15 residues long. The germline V gene encodes CDR1 DFQATT and CDR2 SNEGSKA (reference sequence). The sample is drawn from a study of T cells expressing NK-cell markers. Findings and limits, study-wide: Leadership of the CD3+CD56-NKG2C+ fraction also belonged to these clonotypes in several donors.

UMIs accompanied the 5'RACE template switching by which TCR beta cDNA was made. TCRdb reprocessed the 5' RACE reads, with one entry per CDR3 protein and no DNA. This sample contains about 380,000 distinct CDR3 sequences. The receptor comes from a man aged 18-75 years in good health. The rearrangement links TRBV20-1 to TRBJ2-5; TCRdb proposes TRBD1, but this gene call is untestable without DNA. The sequenced material came from blood T cells: a sorted CD56 or NKG2C T cell subset, CD4+ or CD8+ T cells, or bulk PBMC T cells (not recorded which). This CDR3 is CSAKPGQGRRETQYF.